This TCR beta chain derives from a study of control samples from healthy donors and cancer patients. The assay was immunoSEQ multiplex PCR, and TCRdb's table has in-frame clones only and misses some. The sample lists approximately 100,000 clones; almost 85% were seen once. This clone was detected only a few times. Trimming pared 0 bases from V and 1 base from J, leaving 7 bases between. Germline V gene sequence: CDR1 SGDLS, CDR2 YYNGEE. This CDR3 is built from 14 residues. The chain has TRBV9 and TRBJ1-1; D gene uncertain. This clonotype originated in a man aged 55-75 years in good health. Sequencing used blood. DNA for the CDR3: TGTGCCAGCAGCGTAGCTACGGGGAACACTGAAGCTTTCTTT. Protein: CASSVATGNTEAFF.